A single sample is the source of the 18 T cell receptor beta chains below, sequenced in a study of CD4 T cells in relation to SARS-CoV-2 and coronaviruses. CD4+ T cells from unexposed donors were obtained before the COVID-19 pandemic (2011-2018). After roughly ten days of culture, CD4+ T cells were isolated. No antigens are known for them. Using immunoSEQ multiplex PCR, the repertoire was profiled, and TCRdb retains in-frame clones only, with some absent. The repertoire has about 19,000 clones, about three quarters of them found once; the top ten carry approximately 23%. The sequencing sample was made of CD4+ T cells from PBMCs, cultured in vitro. The origin of the receptors is a human donor in good health.

The genes are TRBV9 and TRBJ2-7; D unresolved. Germline V gene sequence: CDR1 SGDLS, CDR2 YYNGEE. Deletions cut 0 bases from V and 2 bases from J, with 15 bases between. The CDR3 sequence is 16 residues long. CDR3 coding DNA: TGTGCCAGCAGCGTAGAGGCGGCATCCCGTCCCTACGAGCAGTACTTC. Protein sequence: CASSVEAASRPYEQYF.

V is TRBV18 and J is TRBJ2-5, with 11 bases that match TRBD2. The CDR3 runs to 17 residues. Losses at the gene ends were 0 bases for V and 5 bases for J; bases not matched to a gene: 8. The germline gives CDR1 KGHSH, CDR2 LQKENI. CDR3 sequence (DNA): TGTGCCAGCTCACCACCGGTTACTAGCGGGAGCGGGGAGACCCAGTACTTC. Amino acid sequence: CASSPPVTSGSGETQYF.

The V gene is TRBV7-2, the J gene TRBJ2-1; no firm D call. Between the trimmed V and J ends, which lost 1 base and 0 bases, there was a span of 10 bases. The CDR3 runs to 16 residues. Germline CDR1 SGHTA, CDR2 FQGNSA. Written as DNA, the CDR3 is TGTGCCAGCAGCTTAGTAGGGCCGGGCTCCTACAATGAGCAGTTCTTC. Encoded protein: CASSLVGPGSYNEQFF.

This clone was observed once. The CDR3 reads CASSLGWFVRGGEKLFF. The CDR3 DNA reads as TGTGCCAGCAGCTTAGGGTGGTTCGTCAGGGGAGGTGAAAAACTGTTTTTT. The chain recombines TRBV7-8 with TRBJ1-4; D is perhaps TRBD1 (6 bases). V was trimmed by 1 base and J by 7 bases, leaving 19 bases between them. Looked up from germline, CDR1 is SGHVS and CDR2 is FQNEAQ. The CDR3 is 17 residues long. The full variable domain, its missing parts supplied by reference TRBV7-8 and TRBJ1-4, is GAGVSQSPRYKVAKRGQDVALRCDPISGHVSLFWYQQALGQGPEFLTYFQNEAQLDKSGLPSDRFFAERPEGSVSTLKIQRTQQEDSAVYLCASSLGWFVRGGEKLFFGSGTQLSVL.

CDR3 protein: CASSLQGIMRGANTEAFF. The CDR3 region has the DNA TGCGCCAGCAGCTTGCAGGGGATAATGAGGGGCGCGAACACTGAAGCTTTCTTT. This sequence joins TRBV5-1 and TRBJ1-1; possible D gene TRBD1, 6 bases. The germline V and J ends were trimmed by 1 base and 1 base, with 20 bases remaining between them. The CDR3 has 18 amino acids. The germline CDR1 and CDR2 sequences are SGHRS and YFSETQ.

This clone appeared a few times. The chain carries TRBV5-1 and TRBJ1-6, with D perhaps matching TRBD1 (6 bases). Germline V lookup: CDR1 SGHRS, CDR2 YFSETQ. The CDR3 covers 13 residues. Trimming took off 4 bases at V and 7 bases at J, with 9 bases between the two ends. The CDR3 is CASSPGQNSPLHF. In DNA, the CDR3 is TGCGCCAGCAGCCCGGGACAAAATTCACCCCTCCACTTT.

This clone was detected only once. The chain links TRBV9 to TRBJ2-2; 12 nucleotides line up with TRBD2. This CDR3 comprises 18 residues. Germline lookup yields CDR1 SGDLS and CDR2 YYNGEE. The J segment lost 1 base and the V segment lost 4 bases, leaving 8 bases of the junction unmatched. CDR3 sequence: CASSSSSGGAGNTGELFF. CDR3 DNA sequence: TGTGCCAGCAGCTCTTCTAGCGGGGGGGCCGGGAACACCGGGGAGCTGTTTTTT.

This clone is a singleton in its sample. This rearrangement joins TRBV7-8 to TRBJ2-1, with D unclear. V was cut by 5 bases and J by 8 bases, with 13 bases left in between. The CDR3 totals 13 residues. Germline CDR1 is SGHVS and CDR2 is FQNEAQ. For the CDR3, the DNA is TGTGCCAGCAGCCGAGGACCCGGAGATGAGCAGTTCTTC. It is translated as CASSRGPGDEQFF.

The rearrangement uses TRBV5-8 and TRBJ2-5; D gene uncertain. Germline V CDR1 and CDR2: SGHTS, YDEGEE. Trimming stripped 3 bases from V and 4 bases from J, with 13 bases between. The CDR3 loop spans 14 amino acids. DNA for the CDR3: TGTGCCAGCAGCTCCTATCGATCTTTAGAGACCCAGTACTTC. Translating gives CASSSYRSLETQYF.

This chain links TRBV9 with TRBJ2-7; possibly TRBD1 for D (7 bases). Between the trimmed V and J ends, which lost 4 bases and 0 bases, there was a span of 17 bases. CDR1 and CDR2 from the germline V gene are SGDLS and YYNGEE. This CDR3 has 16 residues. The CDR3 DNA reads TGTGCCAGCAGCCCCAGGGGGGACGGAGCCTCCTACGAGCAGTACTTC. Amino acid sequence: CASSPRGDGASYEQYF.

The rearrangement links TRBV25-1 to TRBJ2-6; D unclear. From germline, CDR1 is MGHDK and CDR2 SYGVNS. V was trimmed by 3 bases and J by 1 base, leaving 10 bases between them. There are 16 residues in the CDR3. The CDR3, as DNA: TGTGCCAGCAGTGACTTACAGAGATCTGGGGCCAACGTCCTGACTTTC. Translating gives CASSDLQRSGANVLTF. Looking up the rest from reference TRBV25-1 and TRBJ2-6 gives the full variable domain: EADIYQTPRYLVIGTGKKITLECSQTMGHDKMYWYQQDPGMELHLIHYSYGVNSTEKGDLSSESTVSRIRTEHFPLTLESARPSHTSQYLCASSDLQRSGANVLTFGAGSRLTVL.

The chain combines TRBV5-4 with TRBJ2-7; D assignment may be TRBD1 or TRBD2 (5 bases each). The germline V and J ends were trimmed by 2 bases and 3 bases, with 9 bases remaining between them. Germline CDR1 SGHNT, CDR2 YYREEE (reference sequence). The CDR3 totals 13 residues. The CDR3 here is CASSLGTNYEQYF. CDR3 DNA sequence: TGTGCCAGCAGCTTAGGGACGAACTACGAGCAGTACTTC.

The gene calls are TRBV19 and TRBJ1-5, with D possibly being TRBD1 (5 bases). Germline V gene sequence: CDR1 LNHDA, CDR2 SQIVND (reference sequence). This CDR3 has 15 amino acids. Trimming stripped 1 base from V and 6 bases from J, with 13 bases between. This CDR3 is CASSIAAGSIQPQHF. CDR3 nucleotide sequence: TGTGCCAGTAGTATAGCTGCAGGGTCAATTCAGCCCCAGCATTTT. Based on the CDR3 plus reference TRBV19 and TRBJ1-5, the full variable domain is DGGITQSPKYLFRKEGQNVTLSCEQNLNHDAMYWYRQDPGQGLRLIYYSQIVNDFQKGDIAEGYSVSREKKESFPLTVTSAQKNPTAFYLCASSIAAGSIQPQHFGDGTRLSIL.

The V and J genes are TRBV3-1 (or the pseudogene TRBV3-2) and TRBJ2-2; 8 bases fit TRBD1. V dropped 8 bases and J dropped 7; count of bases not matched to a gene: 6. The CDR3 runs to 13 residues. Germline CDR1 reads LGHDT; CDR2 reads YNNKEL (reference sequence). CDR3 residues: CASATGGVGELFF. Here the CDR3 DNA reads TGTGCCAGCGCTACAGGGGGTGTCGGGGAGCTGTTTTTT.

The chain combines TRBV3-1 (or the pseudogene TRBV3-2) with TRBJ2-5; 9 bases map to TRBD2. Germline V gives CDR1 LGHDT, CDR2 YNNKEL (reference sequence). The CDR3 is 16 residues long. J was trimmed by 1 base and V by 4 bases; bases with no gene match: 7. The CDR3 here is CASSPSSGTLQETQYF. CDR3 nucleotides: TGTGCCAGCAGCCCCTCTAGCGGGACCCTCCAAGAGACCCAGTACTTC.

This clone was counted only a few times. V is TRBV5-4 and J is TRBJ2-1; 7 bases line up with TRBD2. The CDR3 runs 15 residues. Germline lookup yields CDR1 SGHNT and CDR2 YYREEE (reference sequence). Germline trimming cut 4 bases from V and 2 bases from J; bases unmatched to any gene: 6. CDR3 region: CASSLAGVTYNEQFF. CDR3 nucleotides: TGTGCCAGCAGCCTTGCGGGAGTTACCTACAATGAGCAGTTCTTC.

This chain links TRBV6-5 with TRBJ2-7; TRBD1 matches 7 bases. V gave up 6 bases and J gave up 5 bases; unmatched junction bases: 7. Germline V gene lookup returns CDR1 MNHEY and CDR2 SVGAGI. The CDR3 has 13 residues. CDR3 coding DNA: TGTGCCAGCAGAACAGGGGCGATCAACGAGCAGTACTTC. Translating it yields CASRTGAINEQYF.

This clone was observed a few times. The chain couples TRBV4-2 to TRBJ1-4; D gene uncertain. Trimming took off 2 bases at V and 0 bases at J, with 7 bases between the two ends. The CDR3 has 15 residues. CDR1 LGHNA and CDR2 YNFKEQ come from the germline V gene. Here the CDR3 DNA reads TGTGCCAGCAGCCAATCCCCAACAACTAATGAAAAACTGTTTTTT. Its translation is CASSQSPTTNEKLFF.